Listed below are T cell receptor beta chains from one sample, sequenced in a study of blood T cells in healthy people across ages. TCRdb reanalysed the 5' RACE reads using MiXCR and keeps one entry per CDR3 protein. The sample includes approximately 1.5 million distinct CDR3 sequences, roughly 30% seen only once; the top ten take approximately 11%. The sample comprised blood. The source of these receptors is a woman in her 30s in good health. The conserved cysteine and the conserved F or W are not part of the CDR3 here.

j_call v_call cdr3_aa
TRBJ2-4 TRBV27 ASSLAAKNIQY
TRBJ2-1 TRBV11-2 ASSFITRSSPYNEQF
TRBJ2-7 TRBV5-6 ASSLARGPLEQY
TRBJ2-7 TRBV7-8 ASSLDSGGVY
TRBJ2-1 TRBV20-1 SARTTGLAGGGSSYNEQF
TRBJ1-2 TRBV25-1 ASSETGTGPVGYT
TRBJ1-5 TRBV28 ASRRYGLSNQPQH
TRBJ1-2 TRBV7-2 ASSLHGTAEGGYT
TRBJ2-7 TRBV12-3/TRBV12-4 ASSLGEFEQY
TRBJ1-1 TRBV30 AWSEGWTEAF
TRBJ1-2 TRBV12-3/TRBV12-4 ASSQKRTAWHGYT
TRBJ2-7 TRBV20-1 SAGGRAGYEQY
TRBJ2-5 TRBV20-1 SATSTEETQY
TRBJ1-1 TRBV5-1 ASRGGTEAF
TRBJ2-7 TRBV9 ASSVRAGATTGEQY
TRBJ2-1 TRBV5-1 ASSFPNSGNLSYNEQF